The 29 T cell receptor beta chains below were found in one sample sequenced in a study of cytomegalovirus exposure and HLA in healthy donors. The PCR made use of 60 Vbeta and 13 Jbeta primers. The data were produced by immunoSEQ multiplex PCR, yet TCRdb's version contains in-frame clones alone and is incomplete. The data show 200,000 to 250,000 clones, with 75% to 90% seen just once and under 0.85% held by the top ten. The sequencing input was PBMCs. The receptors stem from a boy between 2 and 10 years old in good health and CMV-seronegative.

The CDR3 loop reads CASAGGGNQPQHF. The CDR3 DNA follows: TGTGCCTCGGCCGGGGGAGGGAATCAGCCCCAGCATTTT. The chain joins TRBV7-6 to TRBJ1-5, with D possibly matching TRBD1 (5 bases). V was shortened by 11 bases and J by 4 bases, with 15 bases between the two germline ends. The V gene's germline CDR1 is SGHVS and CDR2 FNYEAQ. This CDR3 is 13 amino acids long.

The CDR3 reads CASSINRGSGETQYF. CDR3 bases: TGTGCCAGTAGTATCAACAGGGGTTCGGGAGAGACCCAGTACTTC. The chain combines TRBV19 with TRBJ2-5, with TRBD1 identical over 7 bases. CDR3 size: 15 residues. V dropped 3 bases and J dropped 4; count of bases not matched to a gene: 8. Per the germline V gene, CDR1 is LNHDA and CDR2 is SQIVND (reference sequence).

The J gene is TRBJ2-2, the V gene TRBV7-9; TRBD2 matches at 11 bases. The CDR3 sequence is 15 residues long. The V gene end was trimmed by 3 bases and the J gene end by 3 bases; junction bases not matched to a gene: 0. In germline, CDR1 is SEHNR, CDR2 FQNEAQ (reference sequence). The CDR3 reads CASSLTSGDTGELFF. DNA of the CDR3: TGTGCCAGCAGCTTGACTAGCGGGGACACCGGGGAGCTGTTTTTT. Drawing the rest from reference TRBV7-9 and TRBJ2-2, the complete variable domain is DTGVSQNPRHKITKRGQNVTFRCDPISEHNRLYWYRQTLGQGPEFLTYFQNEAQLEKSRLLSDRFSAERPKGSFSTLEIQRTEQGDSAMYLCASSLTSGDTGELFFGEGSRLTVL.

The rearrangement joins TRBV25-1 to TRBJ1-1; TRBD1 might be the D (6 bases). The V and J ends lost 3 bases and 0 bases respectively, with 17 bases between them. Per germline, CDR1 MGHDK and CDR2 SYGVNS. This CDR3 comprises 17 residues. In nucleotides, the CDR3 is TGTGCCAGCAGTGACCAGGGGATCGGGTCAGTGAACACTGAAGCTTTCTTT. Its translation: CASSDQGIGSVNTEAFF.

A few counts support this clone. The V gene is TRBV30, the J gene TRBJ1-1; D is ambiguous. Trimming shortened V by 5 bases and J by 3 bases, and 7 bases separated the two germline ends. CDR3 size: 11 residues. Germline CDR1 reads GTSNPN; CDR2 reads SVGIG (reference sequence). The CDR3 DNA reads TGTGCCTGGCGGGGAGACACTGAAGCTTTCTTT. Protein sequence: CAWRGDTEAFF.

DNA for the CDR3: TGTGCCAGCAGCCTCTCGTCCGAGCAGTACTTC. Protein sequence: CASSLSSEQYF. The chain uses TRBV4-2 and TRBJ2-7; D remains unclear. The germline V and J ends were trimmed by 4 bases and 6 bases, with 7 bases remaining between them. The CDR3 runs to 11 residues. Per the germline V gene, CDR1 is LGHNA and CDR2 is YNFKEQ.

This clone was seen just once. The chain is built from TRBV5-1 and TRBJ2-3; D may be TRBD1 (6 bases). CDR1 is SGHRS, CDR2 YFSETQ, per germline. V was clipped by 2 bases and J by 2 bases, with 12 bases between them. This CDR3 has 15 residues. CDR3 DNA sequence: TGCGCCAGCAGCTTTACGGGACAACCCACAGATACGCAGTATTTT. Protein sequence: CASSFTGQPTDTQYF.

The CDR3 coding sequence is TGTGCCAGCTCAGGGGATTCCTACGAGCAGTACTTC. As protein: CASSGDSYEQYF. V gene TRBV6-1 combines with J gene TRBJ2-7; D is perhaps TRBD1 (6 bases). Trimming stripped 8 bases from V and 1 base from J, with 9 bases between. In germline, CDR1 is MNHNS, CDR2 SASEGT. The CDR3 sequence is 12 residues long.

The rearrangement links TRBV27 to TRBJ2-1; 7 nucleotides line up with TRBD1. Germline CDR1 MNHEY, CDR2 SMNVEV (reference sequence). The CDR3 runs 15 residues. The V segment lost 3 bases and the J segment 6 bases; nucleotides outside the gene matches: 8. The CDR3: CASSFGQAIGNEQFF. For the CDR3, the DNA is TGTGCCAGCAGTTTCGGACAGGCTATCGGCAATGAGCAGTTCTTC.

The chain has TRBV4-1 and TRBJ2-5; the D is unclear. The J call is uncertain, as TRBJ2-7 better fits the DNA end. CDR1 is MGHRA, CDR2 YSYEKL, per germline. This CDR3 comprises 17 residues. CDR3 sequence (DNA): TGCGCCAGCAGCCAAGGGCCCCCTGAGGCGGTCTCCTACGAGCAGTACTTC. This translates into CASSQGPPEAVSYEQYF.

The V and J genes are TRBV11-3 and TRBJ2-7; 8 bases are a match to TRBD1. Trimming took 5 bases from V and 2 from J; bases not matched to a gene: 5. The CDR3 sequence is 14 residues long. Per germline, CDR1 SGHNT and CDR2 YENEEA. CDR3 bases: TGTGCCAGCAGCCTCGGGACAGGACCCTACGAGCAGTACTTC. As protein: CASSLGTGPYEQYF. Full variable domain (missing parts from reference TRBV11-3 and TRBJ2-7): EAGVVQSPRYKIIEKKQPVAFWCNPISGHNTLYWYLQNLGQGPELLIRYENEEAVDDSQLPKDRFSAERLKGVDSTLKIQPAELGDSAVYLCASSLGTGPYEQYFGPGTRLTVT.

The V gene is TRBV27, the J gene TRBJ1-2, with D possibly matching TRBD1 (5 bases). The CDR3 consists of 14 residues. Trimming removed 6 bases at V and 4 bases at J, with 15 bases between. From germline, CDR1 is MNHEY and CDR2 SMNVEV (reference sequence). Here the CDR3 reads CASSPSHRFYGYTF. Here the CDR3 DNA reads TGTGCCAGCAGCCCATCCCACAGGTTCTATGGCTACACCTTC.

The chain combines TRBV5-1 with TRBJ2-1, with a possible D match to TRBD2 (7 bases). V lost 3 bases and J lost 0, with 10 bases in between. CDR3 length: 15 residues. Germline assignment: CDR1 SGHRS and CDR2 YFSETQ. The CDR3 region has the DNA TGCGCCAGCAGCTGGGGGGGCGCCTCCTACAATGAGCAGTTCTTC. Encoded protein: CASSWGGASYNEQFF.

The rearrangement links TRBV6-5 to TRBJ1-1; D is ambiguous. The CDR3 sequence is 14 residues long. V lost 4 bases and J lost 0, with 9 bases in between. CDR1 is MNHEY, CDR2 SVGAGI, per germline. CDR3 sequence reads: CASSLGVLNTEAFF. CDR3 in DNA: TGTGCCAGCAGTTTGGGAGTTTTGAACACTGAAGCTTTCTTT.

The chain combines TRBV30 with TRBJ2-7; TRBD1 matches at 7 bases. This CDR3 has 12 amino acids. V shed 3 bases, J shed 6 bases, and the junction held 5 bases outside the gene matches. The germline V gene encodes CDR1 GTSNPN and CDR2 SVGIG (reference sequence). Written as DNA, the CDR3 is TGTGCCTGGAGCTCCGACAGGGCCGAGCAGTACTTC. Protein: CAWSSDRAEQYF.

This sequence joins TRBV11-2 and TRBJ2-3; D may be TRBD1 (5 bases). CDR1 is SGHAT and CDR2 is FQNNGV in the germline V gene. The CDR3 has 14 residues. The ends were cut back, 3 bases at V and 5 bases at J, with 12 bases in the middle. CDR3 bases: TGTGCCAGCAGCTTTGGCCAGGGTCAAGATACGCAGTATTTT. It yields the protein CASSFGQGQDTQYF.

V is TRBV5-6 and J is TRBJ1-3, with D possibly matching TRBD1 (6 bases). Between the trimmed V and J ends, which lost 2 bases and 0 bases, there was a span of 15 bases. Germline CDR1 reads SGHDT; CDR2 reads YYEEEE. This CDR3 is 17 amino acids long. For the CDR3, the DNA is TGTGCCAGCAGCTTCTATCCTGGACAGCCCTCTGGAAACACCATATATTTT. Its translation: CASSFYPGQPSGNTIYF. Filled out from reference TRBV5-6 and TRBJ1-3, the complete variable domain reads DAGVTQSPTHLIKTRGQQVTLRCSPKSGHDTVSWYQQALGQGPQFIFQYYEEEERQRGNFPDRFSGHQFPNYSSELNVNALLLGDSALYLCASSFYPGQPSGNTIYFGEGSWLTVV.

The genes are TRBV13 and TRBJ2-1; 7 nucleotides align to TRBD2. This CDR3 is 16 amino acids long. Trimming cost V 4 bases and J 8 bases; bases outside gene matches: 14. Germline V gene data show CDR1 as PRHDT and CDR2 as FYEKMQ (reference sequence). DNA for the CDR3: TGTGCCAGCAGCTGGACAAGGGTTGCGGGAGCGGATGAGCAGTTCTTC. It codes for CASSWTRVAGADEQFF. Drawing the rest from reference TRBV13 and TRBJ2-1, the complete variable domain is AAGVIQSPRHLIKEKRETATLKCYPIPRHDTVYWYQQGPGQDPQFLISFYEKMQSDKGSIPDRFSAQQFSDYHSELNMSSLELGDSALYFCASSWTRVAGADEQFFGPGTRLTVL.

The chain combines TRBV29-1 with TRBJ1-2; possibly TRBD1 for D (6 bases). Germline CDR1 is SQVTM and CDR2 is ANQGSEA. The V and J ends lost 3 bases and 7 bases respectively, with 12 bases between them. CDR3 length: 12 residues. The CDR3 region is CSVDSGGLGYTF. CDR3 sequence (DNA): TGCAGCGTTGACTCTGGGGGCCTTGGCTACACCTTC.

The chain carries TRBV19 and TRBJ2-1; 8 bases line up with TRBD1. Germline V lookup: CDR1 LNHDA, CDR2 SQIVND (reference sequence). After removal of 0 bases from V and 0 bases from J, the junction contained 1 base not matched to a gene. This CDR3 is built from 16 residues. The CDR3 DNA reads as TGTGCCAGTAGTATAGACAGGGGGCACTCCTACAATGAGCAGTTCTTC. Its protein product is CASSIDRGHSYNEQFF.

The V call is TRBV5-6, the J call TRBJ1-2; D possibly corresponds to TRBD1 (5 bases). This CDR3 spans 14 amino acids. The V gene lost 1 base and the J gene lost 7 bases, with 14 bases spanning the gap. The germline CDR1 and CDR2 sequences are SGHDT and YYEEEE. DNA for the CDR3: TGTGCCAGCAGCTTGCCGCAGGGAGGGTGTGGCTACACCTTC. Residues: CASSLPQGGCGYTF.

The genes are TRBV7-9 and TRBJ1-2; D unresolved. The V end was cut by 2 bases, the J end by 6 bases, with 10 bases between. There are 13 residues in the CDR3. The V gene's germline CDR1 is SEHNR and CDR2 FQNEAQ (reference sequence). CDR3: CASSLYLQDGYTF. Written as DNA, the CDR3 is TGTGCCAGCAGCTTATATTTGCAGGATGGCTACACCTTC.

The chain is built from TRBV6-4 and TRBJ2-7; 8 positions agree with TRBD1. The CDR3 is 13 residues long. Germline values: CDR1 MRHNA, CDR2 SNTAGT. Trimming at V came to 2 bases and at J to 7 bases, leaving 4 bases not matched to a gene. The CDR3 protein is CASSDTDRGEQYF. The CDR3 nucleotides are TGTGCCAGCAGTGACACCGACAGGGGTGAGCAGTACTTC.

This CDR3 is CAWSPQTGLAVSNEQFF. CDR3 nucleotides: TGTGCCTGGAGTCCTCAAACCGGACTAGCGGTATCCAATGAGCAGTTCTTC. The genes are TRBV30 and TRBJ2-1; TRBD2 agrees at 10 bases. Germline V CDR1 and CDR2: GTSNPN, SVGIG (reference sequence). Germline trimming cut 2 bases from V and 6 bases from J; bases unmatched to any gene: 13. The CDR3 is 17 residues long.

This chain links TRBV30 with TRBJ1-1; maybe TRBD1 (6 bases). Germline loops: CDR1 GTSNPN, CDR2 SVGIG (reference sequence). The length of the CDR3 is 13 residues. Trimming pared 4 bases from V and 5 bases from J, leaving 14 bases between. The CDR3 sequence is CAWIRQVGTEAFF. Here the CDR3 DNA reads TGTGCCTGGATAAGACAGGTCGGGACTGAAGCTTTCTTT.

The V call is TRBV27, the J call TRBJ2-2; D possibly corresponds to TRBD2 (5 bases). Germline assignment: CDR1 MNHEY and CDR2 SMNVEV (reference sequence). Trimming stripped 6 bases from V and 3 bases from J, with 17 bases between. The CDR3 is 16 amino acids. CDR3 DNA sequence: TGTGCCAGCAGGCCTTATGGCGGGTCGGACACCGGGGAGCTGTTTTTT. As protein: CASRPYGGSDTGELFF.

This chain uses TRBV5-6 with TRBJ1-2; TRBD1 matches 8 bases. The CDR3 totals 12 residues. The germline V gene encodes CDR1 SGHDT and CDR2 YYEEEE. With V trimmed by 4 bases and J by 7 bases, 3 bases remained unmatched. Written as DNA, the CDR3 is TGTGCCAGCAGCCCAGGGGGCTTTGGCTACACCTTC. It encodes CASSPGGFGYTF.

This clone was recorded only once. V and J are TRBV11-3 and TRBJ2-3, with 7 bases matching TRBD1. Trimming took 3 bases from V and 0 from J; bases not matched to a gene: 3. The CDR3 contains 15 residues. Germline V lookup: CDR1 SGHNT, CDR2 YENEEA. Written as DNA, the CDR3 is TGTGCCAGCAGCTTCCACAGGGGTAGCACAGATACGCAGTATTTT. Residues: CASSFHRGSTDTQYF.

The chain uses TRBV29-1 and TRBJ1-1; 7 bases map to TRBD1. The ends lost 7 bases at V and 1 base at J; junction bases unmatched: 12. This CDR3 is 15 amino acids long. CDR1 is SQVTM, CDR2 ANQGSEA, per germline. CDR3 in DNA: TGCAGCGCTGACCCAATGACAGGGAGGAACACTGAAGCTTTCTTT. This codes for CSADPMTGRNTEAFF.